Presented here are 22 T cell receptor beta chains from one specimen sequenced in a study of cytomegalovirus exposure and HLA in healthy donors. The PCR contained 60 Vbeta and 13 Jbeta primers. The repertoire was sequenced with immunoSEQ multiplex PCR; TCRdb's copy has only in-frame clones and lacks some. The data show around 200,000 clones, and the top ten clones hold 0.75% to 1%. Material: PBMCs. The receptors were sampled from a woman in her twenties or thirties in good health and CMV-seropositive.

This chain links TRBV7-2 with TRBJ2-1, with 9 nucleotides matching TRBD1. The ends lost 5 bases at V and 4 bases at J; junction bases unmatched: 6. Looked up from germline, CDR1 is SGHTA and CDR2 is FQGNSA. The CDR3 has 15 residues. CDR3 region: CASSLTGGVYNEQFF. DNA of the CDR3: TGTGCCAGCAGCCTCACAGGGGGCGTTTACAATGAGCAGTTCTTC.

Remarks on this clone: Distinct nucleotide sequences in the sample also encode this CDR3. The chain uses TRBV5-4 and TRBJ1-2; no clear D. Germline V lookup: CDR1 SGHNT, CDR2 YYREEE (reference sequence). The CDR3 loop spans 13 amino acids. V lost 2 bases, J lost 4 bases, and 9 bases lay in between. CDR3 loop: CASSLTGSYGYTF. CDR3 coding DNA: TGTGCCAGCAGCTTAACGGGGAGCTATGGCTACACCTTC.

The rearrangement joins TRBV10-1 to TRBJ2-7; possibly TRBD2 for D (5 bases). Germline assignment: CDR1 WNHNN and CDR2 SYGVQD (reference sequence). The CDR3 extends over 14 amino acids. The ends were cut back, 3 bases at V and 3 bases at J, with 12 bases in the middle. The CDR3 region is CASSDTGKSYEQYF. The CDR3 coding sequence is TGCGCCAGCAGTGATACCGGGAAAAGCTACGAGCAGTACTTC.

The chain uses TRBV4-3 and TRBJ1-5; 9 positions agree with TRBD1. The V segment lost 0 bases and the J segment 13 bases; nucleotides outside the gene matches: 4. In germline, CDR1 is LGHNA, CDR2 YSLEER. The CDR3 runs 13 residues. The CDR3 bases are TGCGCCAGCAGCCAAGAATTACAGGGGGCTCAGCATTTT. Protein product: CASSQELQGAQHF.

With respect to this clone: This sample also contains other DNA sequences that code for the same CDR3. The chain links TRBV7-2 to TRBJ2-7; D ambiguous. The CDR3 sequence is 11 residues long. The germline CDR1 and CDR2 sequences are SGHTA and FQGNSA. The V end lost 6 bases, the J end lost 3 bases, and 6 bases lay between the germline ends. The CDR3 bases are TGTGCCAGCAGTCTTTACTACGAGCAGTACTTC. It is translated as CASSLYYEQYF.

V and J are TRBV15 and TRBJ1-1; D possibly corresponds to TRBD1 (6 bases). Trimming pared 1 base from V and 11 bases from J, leaving 14 bases between. Germline V CDR1 and CDR2: LNHNV, YYDKDF (reference sequence). The CDR3 length is 13 residues. CDR3 in amino acids: CATSRGQAWGAFF. The CDR3 nucleotides read TGTGCCACCAGCAGAGGACAGGCCTGGGGGGCTTTCTTT.

The chain recombines TRBV4-3 with TRBJ2-6; 12 nucleotides agree with TRBD1. V lost 4 bases to trimming and J lost 3 bases; unmatched junction nucleotides: 7. The CDR3 runs to 18 residues. Germline V gene data show CDR1 as LGHNA and CDR2 as YSLEER. The CDR3 region is CASSPGWDRGLGANVLTF. The CDR3, as DNA: TGCGCCAGCAGCCCCGGTTGGGACAGGGGGCTTGGGGCCAACGTCCTGACTTTC.

The V and J genes are TRBV5-1 and TRBJ2-2; tentative D call: TRBD2 (5 bases). CDR1 and CDR2 (germline): SGHRS, YFSETQ. The CDR3 has 15 residues. V lost 0 bases and J 4 bases, leaving 10 bases between the germline ends. This CDR3 reads CASSLGKRSTGELFF. Written as DNA, the CDR3 is TGCGCCAGCAGCTTGGGTAAGCGGAGCACCGGGGAGCTGTTTTTT.

The chain combines TRBV2 with TRBJ1-6; D may be TRBD1 (5 bases). The V gene lost 10 bases and the J gene lost 5 bases, with 15 bases spanning the gap. CDR1 is SNHLY, CDR2 FYNNEI, per germline. The CDR3 runs 14 residues. CDR3 sequence (DNA): TGTGCCATCTCGACAGAAAACCATAATTCACCCCTCCACTTT. Its translation: CAISTENHNSPLHF. The variable domain in full, completed from reference TRBV2 and TRBJ1-6, reads EPEVTQTPSHQVTQMGQEVILRCVPISNHLYFYWYRQILGQKVEFLVSFYNNEISEKSEIFDDQFSVERPDGSNFTLKIRSTKLEDSAMYFCAISTENHNSPLHFGNGTRLTVT.

This chain joins TRBV2 and TRBJ2-1; 8 bases align to TRBD2. Trimming removed 7 bases from V and 0 bases from J; junction bases left unmatched: 5. The CDR3 runs to 15 residues. Germline CDR1 and CDR2: SNHLY and FYNNEI. The DNA of the CDR3 is TGTGCCAGCATGGGACTAGAAAGCTCCTACAATGAGCAGTTCTTC. Its translation: CASMGLESSYNEQFF.

V gene TRBV6-5 combines with J gene TRBJ1-1, with a tentative D call TRBD1 (5 bases). The CDR3 sequence is 15 residues long. Germline-derived CDR1 and CDR2 are MNHEY and SVGAGI. The V and J ends lost 3 bases and 1 base respectively, with 12 bases between them. This CDR3 is CASSYRRGWNTEAFF. DNA for the CDR3: TGTGCCAGCAGTTATAGGCGGGGGTGGAACACTGAAGCTTTCTTT.

The chain combines TRBV4-1 with TRBJ1-2, with 7 bases matching TRBD1. Germline V gives CDR1 MGHRA, CDR2 YSYEKL. This CDR3 comprises 15 residues. Trimming removed 1 base from V and 6 bases from J; junction bases left unmatched: 8. CDR3 sequence reads: CASSQANRGWDGYTF. CDR3 in DNA: TGCGCCAGCAGCCAAGCCAACAGGGGTTGGGATGGCTACACCTTC.

The CDR3 reads CASSARDRGPGGELFF. The CDR3 DNA sequence: TGTGCCAGCAGCGCCCGGGACAGGGGGCCGGGCGGGGAGCTGTTTTTT. The gene calls are TRBV7-9 and TRBJ2-2; 12 bases agree with TRBD1. Germline CDR1 reads SEHNR; CDR2 reads FQNEAQ (reference sequence). The CDR3 consists of 16 residues. V gave up 5 bases and J gave up 7 bases; unmatched junction bases: 8.

Concerning this clone itself: The same CDR3 can be traced to other DNA sequences in this sample. This chain links TRBV5-1 with TRBJ1-1; weak D call: TRBD1 (6 bases). This CDR3 is 14 amino acids long. Germline lookup yields CDR1 SGHRS and CDR2 YFSETQ. V was pared by 2 bases and J by 1 base, with 9 bases between. CDR3 nucleotide sequence: TGCGCCAGCAGCTTTGGCAGGGGGAACACTGAAGCTTTCTTT. Its protein product is CASSFGRGNTEAFF.

This chain connects TRBV29-1 to TRBJ2-1, with 8 bases identical to TRBD2. The CDR3 is 16 amino acids. Germline CDR1 is SQVTM and CDR2 is ANQGSEA. The V segment lost 6 bases and the J segment 0 bases; nucleotides outside the gene matches: 10. In DNA form, the CDR3 reads TGCAGCGTCGGGGGGGCGGGAGGCTACTCCTACAATGAGCAGTTCTTC. Translation: CSVGGAGGYSYNEQFF.

The chain couples TRBV7-8 to TRBJ2-7, with a weak D call TRBD1 (6 bases). The CDR3 is made up of 12 amino acids. Germline-derived CDR1 and CDR2 are SGHVS and FQNEAQ. V lost 4 bases, J lost 5 bases, and 9 bases lay in between. CDR3 protein: CASSWGPNEQYF. For the CDR3, the DNA is TGTGCCAGCAGCTGGGGGCCCAACGAGCAGTACTTC.

CDR3 sequence: CASSFSGEGDEQYF. The CDR3 nucleotides are TGCGCCAGCAGCTTCTCAGGAGAGGGAGACGAGCAGTACTTC. The J gene is TRBJ2-7, the V gene TRBV5-1, with a tentative D call TRBD2 (5 bases). Germline-derived CDR1 and CDR2 are SGHRS and YFSETQ. The CDR3 is 14 residues long. V dropped 2 bases and J dropped 5 bases, with 14 bases sitting between them.

V usage is TRBV7-2 and J usage is TRBJ1-3, with D hard to call. This CDR3 is 13 amino acids long. Germline V gives CDR1 SGHTA, CDR2 FQGNSA. Between the trimmed V and J ends, which lost 4 bases and 7 bases, there was a span of 11 bases. In DNA form, the CDR3 reads TGTGCCAGCAGCTCGACGGGGAGGAACACCATATATTTT. Its translation is CASSSTGRNTIYF. The variable domain in full, completed from reference TRBV7-2 and TRBJ1-3, reads GAGVSQSPSNKVTEKGKDVELRCDPISGHTALYWYRQSLGQGLEFLIYFQGNSAPDKSGLPSDRFSAERTGGSVSTLTIQRTQQEDSAVYLCASSSTGRNTIYFGEGSWLTVV.

The gene calls are TRBV9 and TRBJ1-6, with D possibly TRBD1 on 6 matching bases. The germline V gene has CDR1 SGDLS and CDR2 YYNGEE. The V end was cut by 3 bases, the J end by 5 bases, with 12 bases between. The CDR3 sequence is 15 residues long. The CDR3 DNA is TGTGCCAGCAGCGCACAGGGTTTGAATAATTCACCCCTCCACTTT. Amino acids: CASSAQGLNNSPLHF.

V usage is TRBV7-2 and J usage is TRBJ1-4; tentatively, D is TRBD1 (6 bases). The CDR3 runs to 12 residues. CDR1 SGHTA and CDR2 FQGNSA come from the germline V gene. Trimming took 8 bases from V and 9 from J, leaving 13 bases between them. The CDR3 spells CASSSDRQKLFF. The CDR3 DNA follows: TGTGCCAGCTCATCGGACAGACAAAAACTGTTTTTT.

Here the CDR3 reads CASSYGGMGTDTQYF. The CDR3 DNA reads TGTGCCAGCAGTTACGGCGGTATGGGTACAGATACGCAGTATTTT. This chain connects TRBV6-6 to TRBJ2-3; no definite D call. The CDR3 loop spans 15 amino acids. Germline CDR1 and CDR2: MNHNY and SVGAGI (reference sequence). V lost 2 bases and J 3 bases, leaving 12 bases between the germline ends.

The chain has TRBV4-1 and TRBJ2-2; 10 bases agree with TRBD1. V shed 4 bases and J 6 bases; nucleotides not matched to a gene: 5. The length of the CDR3 is 15 residues. The germline V gene has CDR1 MGHRA and CDR2 YSYEKL. The CDR3 DNA sequence: TGCGCCAGCAGCCGACAGGGGGCGCGTGCCGGGGAGCTGTTTTTT. It is translated as CASSRQGARAGELFF.